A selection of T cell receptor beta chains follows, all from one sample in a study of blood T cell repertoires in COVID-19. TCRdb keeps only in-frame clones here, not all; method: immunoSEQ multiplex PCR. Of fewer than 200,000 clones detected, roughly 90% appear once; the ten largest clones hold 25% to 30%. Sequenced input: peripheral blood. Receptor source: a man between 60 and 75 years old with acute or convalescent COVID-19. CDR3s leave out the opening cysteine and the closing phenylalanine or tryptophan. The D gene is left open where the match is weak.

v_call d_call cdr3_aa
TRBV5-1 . ASSLEQAEGEKLF
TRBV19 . ASGAVSTDTQY
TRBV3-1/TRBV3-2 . ASRPLGVQETQY
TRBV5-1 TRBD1 ASSSMGQGMNTEAF
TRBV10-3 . AISTSATNEKLF
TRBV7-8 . ASSPTTVNEKLF
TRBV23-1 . ASSQPEKGGDTYNEQF
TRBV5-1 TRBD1 ASSGTGVTGELF
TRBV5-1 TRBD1 ASSFRDRGLNEQF
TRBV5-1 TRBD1 ASSLAGTGGTDTQY
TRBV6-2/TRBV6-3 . ASSYPDSYGYT
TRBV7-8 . ASSPRQSRGNNSPLH
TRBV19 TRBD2 ASSLAGGGSEQY
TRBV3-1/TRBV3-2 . ASSLRGTDEAF
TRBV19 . ASRGSAPYEQY
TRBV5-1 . ASRRQAEDGYT
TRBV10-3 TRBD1 AISEGQANSNQPQH
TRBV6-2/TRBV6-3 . ASSYTPRTEAF
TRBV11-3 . ASSYRQAMGDQPQH
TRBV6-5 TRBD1 ASTSWGQGSSEAF
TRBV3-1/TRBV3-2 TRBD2 ASSQGGRFFNEQF
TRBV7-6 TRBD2 ASSPWTSGGNTGELF
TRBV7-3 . ASSLGSPGTQY
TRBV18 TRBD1 ASSLSFRDRNYGYT
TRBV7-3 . ASSLTSGSGELF
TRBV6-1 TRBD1 ASSDGTGEGYT
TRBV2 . ASNIKSDREAF
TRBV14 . ASSQDIYTEAF
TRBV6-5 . ASSYQPGYEQY
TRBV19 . ASSGGRTDTQY
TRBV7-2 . ASGHSNQPQH
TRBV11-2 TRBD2 ASSADGGWNEQF
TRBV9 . ASSPLSGSTGELF
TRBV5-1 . ASGGLKETQY
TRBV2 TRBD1 ASKSYPGGYGYT
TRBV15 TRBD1 ATSREGGFNQPQH
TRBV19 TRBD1 ASMGTGGVRNYGYT
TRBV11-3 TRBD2 ASRPGLAGGNTGELF
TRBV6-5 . ASRTNRYEQY
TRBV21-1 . ASSKVGQGNPETQY
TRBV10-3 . AIGQGQGNQPQH
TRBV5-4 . ASSLGGVTNEKLF
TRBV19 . ASSINQGETQY
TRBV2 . ASSVGGSGGNTIY
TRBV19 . ASSPLSGNTIY
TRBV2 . ASSEGGTLAVNEKLF
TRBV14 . ASSQQGITEAF